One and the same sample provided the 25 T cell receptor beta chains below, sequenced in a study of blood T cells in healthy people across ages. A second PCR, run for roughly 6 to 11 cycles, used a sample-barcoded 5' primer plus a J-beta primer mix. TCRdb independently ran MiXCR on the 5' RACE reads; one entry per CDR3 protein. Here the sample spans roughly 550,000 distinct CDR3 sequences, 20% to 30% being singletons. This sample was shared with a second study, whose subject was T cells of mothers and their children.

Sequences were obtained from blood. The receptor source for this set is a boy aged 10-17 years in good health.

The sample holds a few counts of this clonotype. The CDR3 nucleotides are TGCAGTGCCGGGAGGACTAGGGCAGAGACCCAGTACTTC. Encoded protein: CSAGRTRAETQYF. The chain carries TRBV20-1 and TRBJ2-5; TRBD2 matches 7 bases. CDR3 length equals 13 residues. The J segment lost 4 bases and the V segment lost 6 bases, leaving 8 bases of the junction unmatched. Germline V gene sequence: CDR1 DFQATT, CDR2 SNEGSKA (reference sequence).

The CDR3 spells CASSIRGGRSTDTQYF. CDR3 nucleotides: TGTGCCAGCAGCATTCGAGGGGGACGCAGCACAGATACGCAGTATTTT. The V gene is TRBV3-1, the J gene TRBJ2-3; D is perhaps TRBD1 (6 bases). There are 16 residues in the CDR3. Trimming removed 5 bases from V and 0 bases from J, with 15 bases in between. Per germline, CDR1 LGHDT and CDR2 YNNKEL (reference sequence).

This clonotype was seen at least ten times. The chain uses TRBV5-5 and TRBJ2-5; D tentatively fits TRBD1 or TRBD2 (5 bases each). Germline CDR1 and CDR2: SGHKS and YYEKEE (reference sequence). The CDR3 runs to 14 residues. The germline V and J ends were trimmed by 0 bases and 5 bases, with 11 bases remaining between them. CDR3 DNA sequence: TGTGCCAGCAGCTTGGAGTGGGGGAGCGAGACCCAGTACTTC. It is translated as CASSLEWGSETQYF.

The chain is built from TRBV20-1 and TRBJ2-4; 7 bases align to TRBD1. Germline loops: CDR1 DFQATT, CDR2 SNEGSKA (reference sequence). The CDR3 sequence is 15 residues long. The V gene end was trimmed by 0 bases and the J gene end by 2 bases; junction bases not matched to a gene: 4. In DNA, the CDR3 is TGCAGTGCTAGAGACGTGGGACAGCCCAAAAACATTCAGTACTTC. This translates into CSARDVGQPKNIQYF.

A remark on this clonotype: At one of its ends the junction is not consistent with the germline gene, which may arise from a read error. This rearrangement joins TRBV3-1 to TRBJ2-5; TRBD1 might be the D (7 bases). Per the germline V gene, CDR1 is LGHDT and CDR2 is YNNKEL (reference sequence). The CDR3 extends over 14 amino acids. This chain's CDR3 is CASSEQGFRETHYF. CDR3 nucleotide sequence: TGTGCCAGCAGCGAACAGGGGTTTCGGGAGACCCACTACTTC.

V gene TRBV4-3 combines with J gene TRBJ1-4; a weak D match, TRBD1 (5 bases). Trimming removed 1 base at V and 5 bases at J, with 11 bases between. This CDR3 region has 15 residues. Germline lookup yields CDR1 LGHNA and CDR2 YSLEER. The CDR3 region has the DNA TGCGCCAGCAGCCAAGGAGGCCAGGGAAATGAAAAACTGTTTTTT. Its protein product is CASSQGGQGNEKLFF.

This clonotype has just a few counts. CDR3 region: CASGALSRGIGETQYF. Here the CDR3 DNA reads TGTGCCAGCGGCGCACTAAGCAGGGGGATCGGAGAGACCCAGTACTTC. The chain carries TRBV6-1 and TRBJ2-5; 7 bases map to TRBD1. V dropped 8 bases and J dropped 4; count of bases not matched to a gene: 16. Germline V gives CDR1 MNHNS, CDR2 SASEGT. The CDR3 loop spans 16 amino acids.

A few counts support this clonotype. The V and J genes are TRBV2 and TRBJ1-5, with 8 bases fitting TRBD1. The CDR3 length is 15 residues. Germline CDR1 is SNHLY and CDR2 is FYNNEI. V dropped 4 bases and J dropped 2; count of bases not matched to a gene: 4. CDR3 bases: TGTGCCAGCAGTGGACAGGGGACGGGCAATCAGCCCCAGCATTTT. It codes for CASSGQGTGNQPQHF.

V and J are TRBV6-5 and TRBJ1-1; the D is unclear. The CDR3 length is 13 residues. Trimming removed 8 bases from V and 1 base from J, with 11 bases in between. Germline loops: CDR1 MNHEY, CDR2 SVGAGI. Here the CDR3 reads CASQMEGNTEAFF. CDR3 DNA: TGTGCCAGCCAGATGGAGGGGAACACTGAAGCTTTCTTT.

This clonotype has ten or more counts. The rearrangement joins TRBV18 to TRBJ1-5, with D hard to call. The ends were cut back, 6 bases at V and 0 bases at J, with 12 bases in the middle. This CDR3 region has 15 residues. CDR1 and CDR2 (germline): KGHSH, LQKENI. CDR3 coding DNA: TGTGCCAGCTCTCGTCCGGCGAGTAGCAATCAGCCCCAGCATTTT. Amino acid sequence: CASSRPASSNQPQHF.

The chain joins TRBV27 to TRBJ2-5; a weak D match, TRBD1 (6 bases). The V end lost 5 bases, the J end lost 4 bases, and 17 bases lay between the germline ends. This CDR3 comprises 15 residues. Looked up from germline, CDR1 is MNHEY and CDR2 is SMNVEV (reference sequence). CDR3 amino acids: CASSPLTGPVETQYF. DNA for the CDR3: TGTGCCAGCAGTCCTTTGACAGGTCCGGTAGAGACCCAGTACTTC.

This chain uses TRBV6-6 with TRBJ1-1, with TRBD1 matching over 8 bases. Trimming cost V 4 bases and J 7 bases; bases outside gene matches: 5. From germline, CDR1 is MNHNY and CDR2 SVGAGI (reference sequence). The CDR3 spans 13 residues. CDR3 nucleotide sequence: TGTGCCAGCAGTTGGACAGGGAGGGATGAAGCTTTCTTT. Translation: CASSWTGRDEAFF.

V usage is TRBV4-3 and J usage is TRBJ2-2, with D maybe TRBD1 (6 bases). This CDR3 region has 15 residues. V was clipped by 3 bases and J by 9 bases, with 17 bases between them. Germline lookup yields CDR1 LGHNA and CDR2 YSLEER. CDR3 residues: CASSQEQGTPRELFF. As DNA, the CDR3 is TGCGCCAGCAGCCAGGAACAGGGTACACCGAGGGAGCTGTTTTTT.

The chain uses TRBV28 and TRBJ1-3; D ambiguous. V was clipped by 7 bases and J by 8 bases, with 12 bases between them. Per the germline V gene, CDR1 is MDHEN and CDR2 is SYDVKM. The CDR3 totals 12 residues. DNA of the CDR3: TGTGCCAGCAAAGAAGACCCAGACACCATATATTTT. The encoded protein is CASKEDPDTIYF.

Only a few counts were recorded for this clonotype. The CDR3 sequence: CSARDIKAVSYEQYF. The DNA of the CDR3 is TGCAGTGCTAGAGATATTAAGGCGGTTTCCTACGAGCAGTACTTC. The chain uses TRBV20-1 and TRBJ2-7; D unresolved. Germline V gene lookup returns CDR1 DFQATT and CDR2 SNEGSKA (reference sequence). Trimming took 0 bases from V and 1 from J, leaving 13 bases between them. CDR3 length: 15 residues.

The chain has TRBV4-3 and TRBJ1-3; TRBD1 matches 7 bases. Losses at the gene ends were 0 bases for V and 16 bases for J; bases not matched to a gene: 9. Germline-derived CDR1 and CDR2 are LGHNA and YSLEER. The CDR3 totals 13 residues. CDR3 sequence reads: CASSQDSKGQAYF. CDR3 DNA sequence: TGCGCCAGCAGCCAAGATTCCAAAGGACAGGCGTATTTT.

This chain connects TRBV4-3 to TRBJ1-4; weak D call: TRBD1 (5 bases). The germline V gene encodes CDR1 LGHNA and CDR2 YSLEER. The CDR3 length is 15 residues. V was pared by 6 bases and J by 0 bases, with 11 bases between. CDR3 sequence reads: CASSTGATTNEKLFF. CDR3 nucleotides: TGCGCCAGCAGTACAGGAGCCACAACTAATGAAAAACTGTTTTTT.

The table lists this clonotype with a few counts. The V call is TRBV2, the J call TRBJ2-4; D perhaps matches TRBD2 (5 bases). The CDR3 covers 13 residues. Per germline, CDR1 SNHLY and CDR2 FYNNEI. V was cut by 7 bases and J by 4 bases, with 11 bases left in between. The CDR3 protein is CASKPWEKNIQYF. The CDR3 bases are TGTGCCAGCAAACCGTGGGAGAAAAACATTCAGTACTTC.

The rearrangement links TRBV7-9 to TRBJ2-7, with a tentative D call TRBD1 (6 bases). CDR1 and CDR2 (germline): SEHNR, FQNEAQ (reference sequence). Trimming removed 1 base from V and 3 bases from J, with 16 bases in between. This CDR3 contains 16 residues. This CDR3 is CASSLGGRDTNYEQYF. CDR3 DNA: TGTGCCAGCAGCTTAGGTGGCCGGGACACAAACTACGAGCAGTACTTC.

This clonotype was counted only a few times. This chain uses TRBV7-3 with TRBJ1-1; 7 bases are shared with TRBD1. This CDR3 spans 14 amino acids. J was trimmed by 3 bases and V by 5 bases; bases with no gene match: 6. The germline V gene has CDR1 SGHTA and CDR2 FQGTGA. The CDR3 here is CASSMTGWDTEAFF. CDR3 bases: TGTGCCAGCAGCATGACAGGGTGGGACACTGAAGCTTTCTTT.

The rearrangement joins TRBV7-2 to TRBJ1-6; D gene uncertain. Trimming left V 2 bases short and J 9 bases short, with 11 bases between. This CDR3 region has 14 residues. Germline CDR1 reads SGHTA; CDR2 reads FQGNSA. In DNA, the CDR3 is TGTGCCAGCAGCTTATCGCAGGATAGTTCACCCCTCCACTTT. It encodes CASSLSQDSSPLHF. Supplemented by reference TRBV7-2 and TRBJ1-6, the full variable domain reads GAGVSQSPSNKVTEKGKDVELRCDPISGHTALYWYRQSLGQGLEFLIYFQGNSAPDKSGLPSDRFSAERTGGSVSTLTIQRTQQEDSAVYLCASSLSQDSSPLHFGNGTRLTVT.

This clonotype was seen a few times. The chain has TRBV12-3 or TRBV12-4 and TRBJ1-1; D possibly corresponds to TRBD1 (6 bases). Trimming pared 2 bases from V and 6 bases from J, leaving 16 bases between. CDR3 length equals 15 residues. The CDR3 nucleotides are TGTGCCAGCAGTTTATACCCTAGACAGGACGCTGAAGCTTTCTTT. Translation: CASSLYPRQDAEAFF.

CDR3 coding DNA: TGTGCCAGCAGCTCCGGTTTTGTAGCGGGGTACAATGAGCAGTTCTTC. It is translated as CASSSGFVAGYNEQFF. The J gene is TRBJ2-1, the V gene TRBV7-6; the match to TRBD2 covers 8 bases. The CDR3 loop spans 16 amino acids. Germline CDR1 SGHVS, CDR2 FNYEAQ. V lost 4 bases to trimming and J lost 4 bases; unmatched junction nucleotides: 9. The full variable domain, its missing parts supplied by reference TRBV7-6 and TRBJ2-1, is GAGVSQSPRYKVTKRGQDVALRCDPISGHVSLYWYRQALGQGPEFLTYFNYEAQQDKSGLPNDRFSAERPEGSISTLTIQRTEQRDSAMYRCASSSGFVAGYNEQFFGPGTRLTVL.

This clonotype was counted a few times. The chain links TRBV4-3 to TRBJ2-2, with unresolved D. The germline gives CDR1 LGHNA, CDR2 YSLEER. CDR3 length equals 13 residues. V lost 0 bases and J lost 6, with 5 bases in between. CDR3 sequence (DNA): TGCGCCAGCAGCCAAGATTCGGCCGGGGAGCTGTTTTTT. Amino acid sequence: CASSQDSAGELFF.

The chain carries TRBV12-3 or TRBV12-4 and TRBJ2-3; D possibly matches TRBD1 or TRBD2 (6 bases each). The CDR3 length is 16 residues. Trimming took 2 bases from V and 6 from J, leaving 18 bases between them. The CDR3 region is CASSLSRGVPRDTQYF. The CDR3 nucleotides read TGTGCCAGCAGTTTATCTAGGGGGGTCCCGCGGGATACGCAGTATTTT.